The 8 T cell receptor beta chains given below trace back to one sample, sequenced in a study of blood T cell repertoires in COVID-19. Assay used: immunoSEQ multiplex PCR; TCRdb lists only in-frame clones, some missing. The table shows roughly 520,000 clones, with roughly 88% occurring only once. The sample comprised PBMCs or T cells enriched from blood (not recorded which). These receptors were obtained from a middle-aged woman who had recovered from COVID-19.

The chain uses TRBV27 and TRBJ2-1; 7 nucleotides agree with TRBD2. V trimming: 6 bases; J trimming: 9 bases; junction bases outside the gene matches: 11. The CDR3 consists of 14 residues. Germline V lookup: CDR1 MNHEY, CDR2 SMNVEV (reference sequence). CDR3 bases: TGTGCCAGCAGGTGGTCGGCGGGAGTGAGTGAGCAGTTCTTC. Translating gives CASRWSAGVSEQFF.

The rearrangement links TRBV4-3 to TRBJ1-2; a possible D gene is TRBD1 (5 bases). Germline V gives CDR1 LGHNA, CDR2 YSLEER. This CDR3 contains 15 residues. V was trimmed by 5 bases and J by 4 bases, leaving 17 bases between them. CDR3 in DNA: TGCGCCAGCAGCATAGTTGGGGGGAAGGGCTATGGCTACACCTTC. Its translation is CASSIVGGKGYGYTF.

The V call is TRBV19, the J call TRBJ1-1, with D uncertain. The germline CDR1 and CDR2 sequences are LNHDA and SQIVND (reference sequence). The ends were cut back, 3 bases at V and 6 bases at J, with 14 bases in the middle. The CDR3 loop spans 14 amino acids. In nucleotides, the CDR3 is TGTGCCAGTAGTATTCTCGGGGTTACATCTGAAGCTTTCTTT. As protein: CASSILGVTSEAFF.

J is TRBJ1-1 and V is TRBV27, with 8 nucleotides matching TRBD1. V shed 4 bases and J 3 bases; nucleotides not matched to a gene: 10. This CDR3 comprises 16 residues. The germline CDR1 and CDR2 sequences are MNHEY and SMNVEV (reference sequence). CDR3 protein: CASSSLGQARYTEAFF. For the CDR3, the DNA is TGTGCCAGCAGTTCCTTGGGACAGGCTCGGTACACTGAAGCTTTCTTT.

The CDR3 DNA follows: TGTGCCAGCAGCTATCAGGCTTATGAGCAGTTCTTC. Translated: CASSYQAYEQFF. The rearrangement joins TRBV5-8 to TRBJ2-1; no clear D. Germline CDR1 is SGHTS and CDR2 is YDEGEE. V dropped 3 bases and J dropped 8 bases, with 9 bases sitting between them. There are 12 residues in the CDR3.

The CDR3 here is CASSEYGSGGTEAFF. The CDR3 nucleotides are TGTGCCAGCAGTGAATATGGTTCAGGGGGCACTGAAGCTTTCTTT. The rearrangement joins TRBV25-1 to TRBJ1-1, with 7 bases aligning to TRBD1. CDR1 MGHDK and CDR2 SYGVNS come from the germline V gene. The CDR3 is made up of 15 amino acids. V trimming: 0 bases; J trimming: 4 bases; junction bases outside the gene matches: 5.

This chain uses TRBV11-2 with TRBJ1-2; D might be TRBD1 (6 bases). The CDR3 spans 14 residues. Trimming removed 4 bases at V and 5 bases at J, with 14 bases between. From germline, CDR1 is SGHAT and CDR2 FQNNGV. CDR3: CASSSPGQSYGYTF. DNA of the CDR3: TGTGCCAGCAGCTCCCCCGGACAGTCATATGGCTACACCTTC.

This chain links TRBV4-3 with TRBJ1-4; maybe TRBD1 (5 bases). Deletions cut 0 bases from V and 2 bases from J, with 7 bases between. The CDR3 is 15 residues long. The V gene's germline CDR1 is LGHNA and CDR2 YSLEER. For the CDR3, the DNA is TGCGCCAGCAGCCAAGATCGGGGGACTAATGAAAAACTGTTTTTT. The encoded protein is CASSQDRGTNEKLFF.